This T cell receptor beta chain came from a study of blood T cell repertoires in COVID-19. Whole-study context: COVID-19 samples collected from the United States, Italy and Spain covered acute and convalescent phases. PBMCs, B-cell-depleted T cells, or T cells were the source of the cDNA or gDNA that made up the material.

Original handling: Amplification with reference gene primers provided the estimates of nucleated cell counts. Produced via immunoSEQ multiplex PCR; TCRdb's table is partial and in-frame only. That table supplies the V and J calls and clone size; D and trimming were determined from the DNA. The sample carries some 100,000 clones, around 90% recorded once. Sequenced sample: peripheral blood. The receptor was isolated from a woman in her fifties or sixties with acute or convalescent COVID-19.

CDR3 protein: CASSSGQGYSNQPQHF. The CDR3 region has the DNA TGTGCCAGCAGCTCGGGACAGGGGTATAGCAATCAGCCCCAGCATTTT. The chain carries TRBV7-9 and TRBJ1-5; 10 bases match TRBD1. The trim removed 4 bases at V and 0 bases at J, leaving 3 bases unmatched. Germline V gene sequence: CDR1 SEHNR, CDR2 FQNEAQ (reference sequence). The CDR3 has 16 amino acids.